The clone carrying this TCR beta chain occurred many times. The antigen remains undetermined. In germline, CDR1 is SGHTA, CDR2 FQGNSA. The CDR3 contains 12 residues. The ends were cut back, 5 bases at V and 9 bases at J, with 11 bases in the middle. This sample stems from a study of T cell repertoires in cytomegalovirus infection. As for the study in general: CMV infection plus the matching HLA type was flagged by public TCR beta signatures. Study conclusions and caveats: Identification of carriers of CMV plus the relevant HLA was performed using cumulative public TCR beta family frequency.

Via MiXCR, TCRdb re-called the reads, giving one row per CDR3 protein. Of roughly 600,000 distinct CDR3 sequences listed, roughly 26% are singletons. The source of this sequence is a human donor in good health (CMV status not recorded). Some clones in this sample may be carry-over from other donors' samples. The sample consisted of CD8+ T cells from PBMCs. The gene calls are TRBV7-2 and TRBJ2-1; no clear D gene. This CDR3 reads CASSIPYREQFF. CDR3 nucleotide sequence: TGTGCCAGCAGCATACCGTATCGTGAGCAGTTCTTC. Using reference TRBV7-2 and TRBJ2-1 for the parts outside the CDR3, the full variable domain is GAGVSQSPSNKVTEKGKDVELRCDPISGHTALYWYRQSLGQGLEFLIYFQGNSAPDKSGLPSDRFSAERTGGSVSTLTIQRTQQEDSAVYLCASSIPYREQFFGPGTRLTVL.